The clone carrying this TCR beta chain appeared once. The antigen remains unidentified. The authors' processing: CDR3 differences across clinicopathological groups were used to build a distant-metastasis classifier for papillary thyroid cancer. TCRdb called clones again from the PCR reads with MiXCR. The V and J calls and clone size come from TCRdb's table, not from the authors' own analysis. The sample lists 25,000 to 35,000 clones; approximately 17% were seen once. The data derive from a study of metastatic and nonmetastatic thyroid tumors. The overall study: Repertoires of blood and of tissue (tumor or nodule) from malignant and benign thyroid patients were compared.

Findings and limits, study-wide: Versus benign nodules, malignant thyroid tumors reportedly had significantly higher TCR beta diversity, in blood and tumor.

Nobody among the patients had been given any treatment before thyroid surgery. Sequenced material: blood. The source of this sequence is a female donor with papillary thyroid cancer or a benign thyroid nodule (not recorded which). Some clones in this sample may be carry-over from other donors' samples.

The DNA for the CDR3 is TGTGCCTGGAGTCCTAGCACGACTGGCAATCAGCCCCAGCATTTT. It codes for CAWSPSTTGNQPQHF. V is TRBV30 and J is TRBJ1-5; the D is unclear. V lost 2 bases and J lost 2, with 13 bases in between. CDR3 length: 15 residues. Germline V lookup: CDR1 GTSNPN, CDR2 SVGIG (reference sequence).